This TCR beta chain came from a study of beta chain features in type 1 diabetes. Study-level results: Any role of HLA type in TCRB rearrangement remained unresolved here. Shorter templates might be favored by PCR, equally in patients and controls.

Germline V CDR1 and CDR2: SGHTA, FQGNSA. This CDR3 comprises 14 residues. V dropped 3 bases and J dropped 4 bases, with 13 bases sitting between them. This clone was counted between two and nine times. The antigen remains undetermined. Each sorted population was over 95% pure. Reverse transcribing all isolated RNA meant expressed TCRB transcripts were sequenced. The read count averaged roughly 3.5 million across naive, central memory and regulatory T cell samples. The data were produced by immunoSEQ multiplex PCR, yet TCRdb's version contains in-frame clones alone and is incomplete. Altogether 110,000 to 150,000 clones are present, approximately 9.2% being singletons, with the ten largest covering roughly 0.69%.

Sequencing input: central memory CD4+ T cells from blood. This TCR was recovered from a young man in good health. The rearrangement links TRBV7-2 to TRBJ2-7, with TRBD2 as a possible D gene (6 bases). This CDR3 is CASSFAGSSYEQYF. The CDR3 nucleotides read TGTGCCAGCAGCTTCGCGGGATCATCTTACGAGCAGTACTTC.